This T cell receptor beta chain was captured by sequencing in a study of T-cell memory formation after mild COVID-19. Notes on the study in general: Contracting clones from day 15 to 85 had balanced CD4/CD8; later expanders favoured CD4+.

In germline, CDR1 is DFQATT, CDR2 SNEGSKA (reference sequence). The V end lost 1 base, the J end lost 6 bases, and 24 bases lay between the germline ends. The CDR3 length is 18 residues. This clonotype occurred a few times. The antigen is not known. Each CDR3 protein is one row after TCRdb ran MiXCR on the 5' RACE reads. The sample yields 550,000 to 650,000 distinct CDR3 sequences, approximately 15% seen once. V usage is TRBV20-1 and J usage is TRBJ2-2; D is unclear. The receptor was isolated from an adult woman who had mild COVID-19 (a few samples of this study predate the infection). Cell type and time point are not known. Material: PBMCs or a T cell subset sorted from them (not recorded which). The CDR3 DNA is TGCAGTGCTAGAGGAAGTGCTGAGAGTAGGGCGGTTCCCGGGGAGCTGTTTTTT. This translates into CSARGSAESRAVPGELFF.